This T cell receptor (beta chain) derives from a study of vaccination effects on CD4 cells after COVID-19. Study-wide background: Each participant was given two doses of one vaccine (BNT162b2 or mRNA-1273).

CDR3 length: 17 amino acids. Germline CDR1 KGHSH, CDR2 LQKENI. The V and J ends lost 3 bases and 8 bases, in that order; junction bases with no gene match: 11. With respect to this clone: Antigen unknown.

Sequenced by immunoSEQ multiplex PCR; TCRdb stores in-frame clones only, minus some. The sample yields 27,000 or so clones, approximately 75% seen once. Antigen-specific CD4+ T cells were expanded with viral peptide pools in the ViraFEST assay before sequencing. With about ten days of culture completed, CD4+ T cells were isolated. The healthy vaccine recipients, who had no prior SARS-CoV-2 infection, showed negative nucleocapsid antibodies. This TCR was sampled from a human donor who received a COVID-19 vaccine. The chain recombines TRBV18 with TRBJ1-6; 9 nucleotides align to TRBD1. Source: CD4+ T cells from PBMCs cultured with SARS-CoV-2 spike peptides, taken before COVID-19 vaccination. The CDR3 reads CASSPATGGAEYSPLHF. CDR3 in DNA: TGTGCCAGCTCACCCGCAACAGGGGGCGCCGAATATTCACCCCTCCACTTT.